This T cell receptor (beta chain) was documented in a study of CD8 T cells in ankylosing spondylitis. Overall study findings and caveats: For ankylosing spondylitis blood, a TCR beta motif of seven to nine highly homologous variants appeared characteristic.

In making TCR beta libraries, quantitative 5'-RACE with molecular barcodes was used. One entry per CDR3 protein results from TCRdb running MiXCR on the 5' RACE reads. Seen here are roughly 450,000 distinct CDR3 sequences, 25% to 30% observed once, and the top ten hold about 0.92%. This clonotype was recorded a few times. The antigen remains undetermined. V dropped 5 bases and J dropped 2; count of bases not matched to a gene: 7. The CDR3 sequence is 17 residues long. Per the germline V gene, CDR1 is MGHRA and CDR2 is YSYEKL. The V gene is TRBV4-1, the J gene TRBJ2-3, with 13 nucleotides matching TRBD2. The origin of this receptor is a male donor with ankylosing spondylitis. The source material was blood, either unsorted or a sorted T cell fraction (not recorded which). The CDR3 is CASSSSGLAGVTDTQYF. In DNA form, the CDR3 reads TGCGCCAGCAGCTCATCTGGACTAGCGGGGGTCACAGATACGCAGTATTTT.